The present entry profiles one T cell receptor beta chain with its context. This sample was included in a study of blood T cell repertoires in COVID-19. Authors' processing steps: Amplified reference gene primers provided the basis for estimating nucleated cell counts. TCRdb keeps only in-frame clones here, not all; method: immunoSEQ multiplex PCR. Clonal size and the V and J genes are those of that table, whereas D and trimming came from the DNA. Of roughly 14,000 clones in the sample, around 92% are singletons; the top ten hold about 7.6%. V lost 0 bases to trimming and J lost 2 bases; unmatched junction nucleotides: 7. Germline loops: CDR1 SQVTM, CDR2 ANQGSEA. This CDR3 comprises 15 residues.

The rearrangement joins TRBV29-1 to TRBJ2-7; TRBD1 matches at 7 bases. This TCR was sampled from a human donor with active COVID-19. The donor label of this sample is uncertain. Material for sequencing was peripheral blood. In nucleotides, the CDR3 is TGCAGCGTTGAAGACTCGACAGGGCCCACCTACGAGCAGTACTTC. Translating gives CSVEDSTGPTYEQYF.